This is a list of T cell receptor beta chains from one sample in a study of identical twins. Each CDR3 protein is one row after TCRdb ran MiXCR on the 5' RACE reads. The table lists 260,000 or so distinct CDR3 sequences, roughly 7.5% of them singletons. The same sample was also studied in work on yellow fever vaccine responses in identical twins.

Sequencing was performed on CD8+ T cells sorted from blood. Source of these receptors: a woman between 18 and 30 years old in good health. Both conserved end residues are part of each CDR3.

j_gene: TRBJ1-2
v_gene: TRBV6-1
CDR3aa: CATKKGSSPENFIYGYTF

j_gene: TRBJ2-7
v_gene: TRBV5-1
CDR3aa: CASSFGVQGAVHEQYF

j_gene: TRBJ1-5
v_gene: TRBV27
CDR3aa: CASSSNRAQPQHF

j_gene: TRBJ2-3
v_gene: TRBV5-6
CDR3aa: CASSLARGAKGGTDTQYF

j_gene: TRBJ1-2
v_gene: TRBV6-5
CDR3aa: CASSYSDRGPNYGYTF

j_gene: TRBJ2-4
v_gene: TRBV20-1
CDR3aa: CSASGQGLGKNIQYF

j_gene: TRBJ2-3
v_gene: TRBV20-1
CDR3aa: CSAGNERGMSDTQYF

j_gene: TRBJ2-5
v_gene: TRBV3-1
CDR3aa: CASSLSDLQDETQYF

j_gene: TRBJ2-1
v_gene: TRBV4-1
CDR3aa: CASSSDRGRVNEQFF

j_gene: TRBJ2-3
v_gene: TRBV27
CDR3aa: CASSQARDPSLSTQYF

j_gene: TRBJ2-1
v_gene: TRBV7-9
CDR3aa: CASSLGGGPRNEQFF

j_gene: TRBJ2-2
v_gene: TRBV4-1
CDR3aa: CASRLQGANTGELFF

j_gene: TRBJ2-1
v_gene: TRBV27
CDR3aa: CASSLSPGAVLYNEQFF

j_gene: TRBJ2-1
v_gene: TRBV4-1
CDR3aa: CASSQEVAGGRDEQFF

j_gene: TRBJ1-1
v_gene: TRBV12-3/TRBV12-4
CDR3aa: CASSSDPANTEAFF

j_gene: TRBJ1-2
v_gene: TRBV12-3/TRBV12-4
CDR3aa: CASSLGVGGYTF

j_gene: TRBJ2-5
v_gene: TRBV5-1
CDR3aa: CASSLKTELETQYF

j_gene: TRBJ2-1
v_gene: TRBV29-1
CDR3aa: CSVDRDSDEQFF

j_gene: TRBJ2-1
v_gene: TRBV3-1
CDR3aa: CASSQDAGTYNEQFF

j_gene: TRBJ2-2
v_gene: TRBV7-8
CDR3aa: CASSFLGPNTGELFF

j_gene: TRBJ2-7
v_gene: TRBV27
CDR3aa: CASSLSLGGKQYF

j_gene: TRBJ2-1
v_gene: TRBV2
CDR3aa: CASSVRLAGVNEQFF

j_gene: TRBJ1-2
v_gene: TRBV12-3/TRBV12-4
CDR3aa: CASSLSGEGYTF

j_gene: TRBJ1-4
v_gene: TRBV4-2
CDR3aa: CASSHEGVKLFF

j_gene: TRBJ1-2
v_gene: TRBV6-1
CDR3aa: CASTPFGGSNGYTF

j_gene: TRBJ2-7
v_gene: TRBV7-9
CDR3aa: CASSNRRQGSYEQYF

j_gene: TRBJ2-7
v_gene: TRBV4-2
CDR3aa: CASSQGGLAGSYEQYF

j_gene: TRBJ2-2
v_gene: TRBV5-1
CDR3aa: CASTPPKDTGELFF

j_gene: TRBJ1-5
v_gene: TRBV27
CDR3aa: CASSLWRNQPQHF

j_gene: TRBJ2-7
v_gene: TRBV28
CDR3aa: CASNDWAGSYEQYF

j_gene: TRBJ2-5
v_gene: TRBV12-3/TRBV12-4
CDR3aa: CASSLLQRVVVWETQYF

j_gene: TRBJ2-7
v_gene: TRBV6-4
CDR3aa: CASSEGTSGDYEQYF

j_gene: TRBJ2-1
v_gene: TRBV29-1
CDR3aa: CSVEGGTGIVNEQFF

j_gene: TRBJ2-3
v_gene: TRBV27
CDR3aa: CATSWGTDTQYF

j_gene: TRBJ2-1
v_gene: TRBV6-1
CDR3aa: CASSPLSRVANNEQFF

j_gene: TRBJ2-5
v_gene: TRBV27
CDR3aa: CASIYAGRETQYF

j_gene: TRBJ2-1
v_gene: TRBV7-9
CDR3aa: CASSLVRFDEQFF

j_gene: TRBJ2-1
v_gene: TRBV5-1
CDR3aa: CASSLGLAGAHYNEQFF

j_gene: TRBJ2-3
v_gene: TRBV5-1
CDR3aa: CASSPGLETDTQYF

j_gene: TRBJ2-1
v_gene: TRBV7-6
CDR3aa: CASSLASTYSYNEQFF

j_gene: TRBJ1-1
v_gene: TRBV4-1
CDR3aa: CASSHSGTTNTEAFF

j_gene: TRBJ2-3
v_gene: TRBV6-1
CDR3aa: CASSLDPSTDTQYF

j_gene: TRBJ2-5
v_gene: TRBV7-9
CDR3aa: CASSLMGGQETQYF

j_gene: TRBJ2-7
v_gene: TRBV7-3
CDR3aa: CASSLQPPRVPYEQYF

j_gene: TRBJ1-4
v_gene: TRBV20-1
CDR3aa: CSARADINEKLFF

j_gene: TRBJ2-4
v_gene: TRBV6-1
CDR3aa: CASSHRGGAKNIQYF